Listed here are 7 T cell receptor beta chains from one sample, sequenced in a study of cytomegalovirus exposure and HLA in healthy donors. Primers included in the PCR were 60 Vbeta and 13 Jbeta primers. TCRdb's copy holds only in-frame clones and misses some; the assay was immunoSEQ multiplex PCR. The repertoire table contains around 70,000 clones. The sequenced sample was PBMCs. Receptors were obtained from a boy younger than 18 in good health and CMV-seronegative.

This chain uses TRBV5-1 with TRBJ1-1; 10 nucleotides agree with TRBD1. CDR3 length: 16 residues. The germline gives CDR1 SGHRS, CDR2 YFSETQ. Trimming removed 3 bases from V and 4 bases from J; junction bases left unmatched: 9. CDR3 nucleotides: TGCGCCAGCAGCTCGGGACAGGGGTTGAGGGGCACTGAAGCTTTCTTT. It codes for CASSSGQGLRGTEAFF.

This sequence joins TRBV27 and TRBJ2-1; 13 nucleotides line up with TRBD2. The germline V gene encodes CDR1 MNHEY and CDR2 SMNVEV (reference sequence). The ends lost 7 bases at V and 6 bases at J; junction bases unmatched: 3. The CDR3 runs 14 residues. The CDR3 nucleotides are TGTGCCAGCAAACGGACTAGCGGGGGCAATGAGCAGTTCTTC. This sequence encodes CASKRTSGGNEQFF.

The chain is built from TRBV10-3 and TRBJ1-5; D gene uncertain. Germline CDR1 reads ENHRY; CDR2 reads SYGVKD. This CDR3 has 14 amino acids. V lost 7 bases, J lost 2 bases, and 12 bases lay in between. CDR3 sequence: CAIKADSGNQPQHF. The CDR3 coding sequence is TGTGCCATCAAAGCGGATAGCGGCAATCAGCCCCAGCATTTT.

The V gene is TRBV5-6, the J gene TRBJ1-5; TRBD1 matches at 7 bases. The germline V gene encodes CDR1 SGHDT and CDR2 YYEEEE. V gave up 0 bases and J gave up 3 bases; unmatched junction bases: 3. The CDR3 loop spans 15 amino acids. The CDR3 spells CASSLGRGLNQPQHF. CDR3 in DNA: TGTGCCAGCAGCTTGGGGAGGGGGCTCAATCAGCCCCAGCATTTT. The full variable domain, completed using reference TRBV5-6 and TRBJ1-5, is DAGVTQSPTHLIKTRGQQVTLRCSPKSGHDTVSWYQQALGQGPQFIFQYYEEEERQRGNFPDRFSGHQFPNYSSELNVNALLLGDSALYLCASSLGRGLNQPQHFGDGTRLSIL.

The CDR3 is CASSADRADQPQHF. As DNA, the CDR3 is TGTGCCAGCAGCGCCGACAGGGCTGATCAGCCCCAGCATTTT. The rearrangement links TRBV7-9 to TRBJ1-5, with 7 positions matching TRBD1. The CDR3 runs 14 residues. The ends lost 5 bases at V and 5 bases at J; junction bases unmatched: 6. Germline CDR1 SEHNR, CDR2 FQNEAQ (reference sequence).

The rearrangement joins TRBV5-4 to TRBJ2-2, with D perhaps TRBD2 (6 bases). The V gene's germline CDR1 is SGHNT and CDR2 YYREEE (reference sequence). Trimming stripped 3 bases from V and 3 bases from J, with 9 bases between. This CDR3 has 14 residues. CDR3 coding DNA: TGTGCCAGCAGCTCGAAGCGGGACACCGGGGAGCTGTTTTTT. Its translation: CASSSKRDTGELFF.

The V call is TRBV2, the J call TRBJ1-6, with 7 bases matching TRBD1. J gave up 7 bases and V 0 bases, and 3 bases lay outside the gene matches. The V gene's germline CDR1 is SNHLY and CDR2 FYNNEI. This CDR3 spans 15 amino acids. The CDR3 region is CASSEAPGQNSPLHF. The CDR3 nucleotides read TGTGCCAGCAGTGAAGCGCCGGGACAGAATTCACCCCTCCACTTT.